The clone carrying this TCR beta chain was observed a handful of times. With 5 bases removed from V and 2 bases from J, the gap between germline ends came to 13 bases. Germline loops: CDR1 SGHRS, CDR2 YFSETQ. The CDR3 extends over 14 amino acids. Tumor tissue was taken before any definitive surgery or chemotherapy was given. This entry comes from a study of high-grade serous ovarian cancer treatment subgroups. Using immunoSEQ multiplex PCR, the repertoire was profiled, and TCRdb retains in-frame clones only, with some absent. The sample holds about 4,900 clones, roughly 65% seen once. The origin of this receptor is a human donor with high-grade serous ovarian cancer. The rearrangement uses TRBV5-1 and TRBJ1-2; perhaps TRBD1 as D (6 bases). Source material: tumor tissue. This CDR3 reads CASREVTGNYGYTF. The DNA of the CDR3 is TGCGCCAGCAGAGAGGTGACAGGAAACTATGGCTACACCTTC.